These 28 T cell receptor beta chains originate from one sample sequenced in a study of OX40 agonist ivuxolimab in advanced cancers. TCRdb's copy holds only in-frame clones and misses some; the assay was immunoSEQ multiplex PCR. The sample yields about 64,000 clones, around 84% seen once. The specimen was CD4+ or CD8+ T cells sorted from blood, collected in a trial of the OX40 agonist ivuxolimab. The receptor set was obtained from an adult with an advanced solid tumor such as melanoma, head and neck, liver or kidney cancer.

The V call is TRBV2, the J call TRBJ1-3; D uncertain. The CDR3 is made up of 16 amino acids. Trimming took off 3 bases at V and 0 bases at J, with 12 bases between the two ends. Germline assignment: CDR1 SNHLY and CDR2 FYNNEI. The CDR3 sequence is CASSDLQRSSGNTIYF. CDR3 DNA sequence: TGTGCCAGCAGTGACCTACAGCGGTCCTCTGGAAACACCATATATTTT.

As regards this clone: Compared with germline, one end of the junction differs, possibly owing to a read error. The CDR3 protein is CASSTKVRGEQYF. The DNA for the CDR3 is TGTGCTAGCAGCACGAAGGTGCGGGGCGAGCAGTACTTC. The chain employs TRBV7-7 and TRBJ2-7, with D possibly being TRBD2 (6 bases). CDR3 size: 13 residues. Germline CDR1 reads SSHAT; CDR2 reads FNYEAQ (reference sequence).

The J gene is TRBJ2-3, the V gene TRBV4-2, with 8 bases aligning to TRBD2. CDR1 and CDR2 (germline): LGHNA, YNFKEQ. The CDR3 runs to 15 residues. Trimming at V came to 4 bases and at J to 1 base, leaving 4 bases not matched to a gene. The CDR3: CASSPTAGGTDTQYF. The CDR3 DNA sequence: TGTGCCAGCAGCCCTACAGCGGGGGGCACAGATACGCAGTATTTT.

The chain links TRBV27 to TRBJ2-5; D may be TRBD1 (5 bases). The CDR3 spans 15 residues. The V gene lost 0 bases and the J gene lost 6 bases, with 14 bases spanning the gap. CDR1 is MNHEY, CDR2 SMNVEV, per germline (reference sequence). The DNA of the CDR3 is TGTGCCAGCAGTTTATCCGTGGCCAGGGTAAAGACCCAGTACTTC. Its protein is CASSLSVARVKTQYF.

The chain links TRBV29-1 to TRBJ2-1, with 10 bases lining up with TRBD2. Germline CDR1 and CDR2: SQVTM and ANQGSEA. The CDR3 has 14 residues. J gave up 4 bases and V 4 bases, and 4 bases lay outside the gene matches. The CDR3 DNA reads TGCAGCGTTGTTAGGACTAGCGGTTACAATGAGCAGTTCTTC. This codes for CSVVRTSGYNEQFF.

The rearrangement links TRBV25-1 to TRBJ2-7; TRBD2 aligns across 14 bases. The germline V gene encodes CDR1 MGHDK and CDR2 SYGVNS. J was trimmed by 4 bases and V by 8 bases; bases with no gene match: 7. There are 15 residues in the CDR3. The CDR3, as DNA: TGTGCCAGCCCCCCGGGACTAGCGGGAGATTACGAGCAGTACTTC. It translates to CASPPGLAGDYEQYF.

The V and J genes are TRBV9 and TRBJ1-1, with TRBD1 as a possible D gene (6 bases). This CDR3 spans 16 amino acids. CDR1 and CDR2 (germline): SGDLS, YYNGEE. Trimming shortened V by 4 bases and J by 1 base, and 17 bases separated the two germline ends. In DNA form, the CDR3 reads TGTGCCAGCAGCCGGGGGGGCGAGGGGTGGAACACTGAAGCTTTCTTT. Translating it yields CASSRGGEGWNTEAFF.

The gene calls are TRBV7-8 and TRBJ2-7; 11 bases agree with TRBD2. Germline V lookup: CDR1 SGHVS, CDR2 FQNEAQ. The CDR3 is 15 amino acids. J was trimmed by 4 bases and V by 1 base; bases with no gene match: 3. The CDR3: CASSLVGTSGYEQYF. As DNA, the CDR3 is TGTGCCAGCAGCTTAGTAGGGACTAGCGGTTACGAGCAGTACTTC.

The rearrangement joins TRBV16 to TRBJ2-3; D call uncertain. Trimming pared 6 bases from V and 5 bases from J, leaving 18 bases between. The CDR3 extends over 15 amino acids. Looked up from germline, CDR1 is KGHSY and CDR2 is FQNENV. Here the CDR3 reads CASRPMGNFRDTQYF. CDR3 DNA sequence: TGTGCCAGCAGGCCGATGGGAAATTTTAGAGATACGCAGTATTTT. Full variable domain (missing parts from reference TRBV16 and TRBJ2-3): GEEVAQTPKHLVRGEGQKAKLYCAPIKGHSYVFWYQQVLKNEFKFLISFQNENVFDETGMPKERFSAKCLPNSPCSLEIQATKLEDSAVYFCASRPMGNFRDTQYFGPGTRLTVL.

V is TRBV27 and J is TRBJ1-1; no clear D gene. The CDR3 consists of 12 residues. In germline, CDR1 is MNHEY, CDR2 SMNVEV (reference sequence). Trimming shortened V by 7 bases and J by 10 bases, and 16 bases separated the two germline ends. CDR3 nucleotides: TGTGCCAGCAAATCGGGTGGGTTAGGAGCTTTCTTT. Its protein product is CASKSGGLGAFF.

This clone was seen only once. The V and J genes are TRBV7-2 and TRBJ1-1, with D possibly being TRBD1 (5 bases). Trimming left V 5 bases short and J 1 base short, with 11 bases between. The CDR3 covers 14 residues. Germline V gene lookup returns CDR1 SGHTA and CDR2 FQGNSA. CDR3 protein: CASSPREGNTEAFF. The CDR3 DNA reads TGTGCCAGCAGCCCCAGGGAGGGGAACACTGAAGCTTTCTTT.

This clone was detected a few times. J is TRBJ1-5 and V is TRBV27, with 11 bases that match TRBD1. V shed 1 base, J shed 6 bases, and the junction held 5 bases outside the gene matches. The CDR3 totals 16 residues. Germline lookup yields CDR1 MNHEY and CDR2 SMNVEV (reference sequence). The CDR3: CASSLWGTGGGQPQHF. The CDR3 DNA sequence: TGTGCCAGCAGTTTATGGGGGACAGGGGGTGGTCAGCCCCAGCATTTT.

The chain joins TRBV19 to TRBJ2-2, with no clear D. Germline V lookup: CDR1 LNHDA, CDR2 SQIVND (reference sequence). The CDR3 covers 14 residues. V was pared by 7 bases and J by 5 bases, with 14 bases between. CDR3 nucleotides: TGTGCCAGTAATCAGGTGGTGGGGACCGGGGAGCTGTTTTTT. Amino acid sequence: CASNQVVGTGELFF.

This clone was counted a single time. The chain combines TRBV10-3 with TRBJ1-3; TRBD1 might be the D (5 bases). V was pared by 8 bases and J by 0 bases, with 20 bases between. The CDR3 length is 17 residues. Germline CDR1 reads ENHRY; CDR2 reads SYGVKD. CDR3 coding DNA: TGTGCCATCCGAGGAGACGGGACCTTCTACTCTGGAAACACCATATATTTT. Encoded protein: CAIRGDGTFYSGNTIYF.

The CDR3 is CASSHSHITDTQYF. The CDR3 region has the DNA TGTGCCAGCAGCCACAGTCACATTACAGATACGCAGTATTTT. The genes are TRBV7-9 and TRBJ2-3; D unresolved. Germline CDR1 reads SEHNR; CDR2 reads FQNEAQ (reference sequence). This CDR3 contains 14 residues. The V end was cut by 5 bases, the J end by 3 bases, with 12 bases between.

This clone was counted between two and nine times. Germline is not matched at one junction end, which may reflect a read error. This chain uses TRBV5-1 with TRBJ1-2; 10 bases are a match to TRBD1. Germline V gene sequence: CDR1 SGHRS, CDR2 YFSETQ. CDR3 length: 15 residues. The CDR3, as DNA: TGCGCCAGCAGTTTGGGACAGGGGAGGACCTATGGCTACACCTTC. Translated, it gives CASSLGQGRTYGYTF.

The CDR3 nucleotides are TGTGCCAGTAGCCCAGGGGCAGGCGCGAGGACCGGGGAGCTGTTTTTT. This encodes CASSPGAGARTGELFF. The genes are TRBV19 and TRBJ2-2; the D gene is possibly TRBD1 (6 bases). V shed 6 bases and J shed 5 bases, with 19 bases lying between them. Germline V CDR1 and CDR2: LNHDA, SQIVND (reference sequence). This CDR3 is 16 amino acids long. Full variable domain (remainder filled in from reference TRBV19 and TRBJ2-2): DGGITQSPKYLFRKEGQNVTLSCEQNLNHDAMYWYRQDPGQGLRLIYYSQIVNDFQKGDIAEGYSVSREKKESFPLTVTSAQKNPTAFYLCASSPGAGARTGELFFGEGSRLTVL.

The chain employs TRBV5-1 and TRBJ1-2; 7 positions agree with TRBD1. Trimming removed 7 bases from V and 2 bases from J; junction bases left unmatched: 5. Germline CDR1 and CDR2: SGHRS and YFSETQ. The CDR3 totals 13 residues. The chain's CDR3 is CASAEGANYGYTF. The CDR3 bases are TGCGCCAGCGCTGAGGGGGCGAACTATGGCTACACCTTC.

The rearrangement links TRBV2 to TRBJ1-4; tentatively, D is TRBD1 (6 bases). This CDR3 spans 14 amino acids. V lost 7 bases, J lost 12 bases, and 21 bases lay in between. Germline CDR1 and CDR2: SNHLY and FYNNEI. CDR3 sequence (DNA): TGTGCCAGCACCCTAGCCCTCAGGGGAAAGGAACTGTTTTTT. Translated, it gives CASTLALRGKELFF.

The chain is built from TRBV25-1 and TRBJ1-5; 9 bases align to TRBD1. From germline, CDR1 is MGHDK and CDR2 SYGVNS. The trim removed 7 bases at V and 2 bases at J, leaving 6 bases unmatched. The CDR3 has 15 residues. The DNA for the CDR3 is TGTGCCAGCACCGGGGGACAGGGCGGCAATCAGCCCCAGCATTTT. Its protein is CASTGGQGGNQPQHF.

This clone was detected once. The V gene is TRBV27, the J gene TRBJ2-7, with TRBD1 matching 7 bases. Trimming removed 2 bases from V and 4 bases from J; junction bases left unmatched: 11. CDR1 and CDR2 (germline): MNHEY, SMNVEV (reference sequence). CDR3 length: 16 amino acids. The CDR3 protein is CASSLTLRGPRYEQYF. The CDR3 region has the DNA TGTGCCAGCAGTTTAACTTTGAGGGGGCCAAGGTACGAGCAGTACTTC.

The chain recombines TRBV30 with TRBJ2-5; tentatively, D is TRBD1 (6 bases). V lost 4 bases to trimming and J lost 5 bases, with 17 bases between them. There are 14 residues in the CDR3. Germline V gene lookup returns CDR1 GTSNPN and CDR2 SVGIG (reference sequence). CDR3 in DNA: TGTGCCTGGACAGGGGTAGCAGAACAGGAGACCCAGTACTTC. Translation: CAWTGVAEQETQYF.

The chain has TRBV13 and TRBJ1-1; 8 nucleotides agree with TRBD1. V trimming: 2 bases; J trimming: 2 bases; junction bases outside the gene matches: 7. The CDR3 is 16 amino acids. Germline CDR1 reads PRHDT; CDR2 reads FYEKMQ (reference sequence). The CDR3 protein is CASSLQGAVSNTEAFF. For the CDR3, the DNA is TGTGCCAGCAGCTTACAGGGGGCGGTCTCAAACACTGAAGCTTTCTTT.

The rearrangement links TRBV18 to TRBJ2-2; tentative D call: TRBD1 (6 bases). There are 14 residues in the CDR3. Trimming removed 2 bases at V and 4 bases at J, with 8 bases between. The V gene's germline CDR1 is KGHSH and CDR2 LQKENI. As DNA, the CDR3 is TGTGCCAGCTCACCAAAGGGGGTCACCGGGGAGCTGTTTTTT. Translation: CASSPKGVTGELFF.

The rearrangement joins TRBV11-1 to TRBJ2-7; D remains unclear. The CDR3 runs 14 residues. Trimming removed 2 bases at V and 2 bases at J, with 10 bases between. Per the germline V gene, CDR1 is SGHAT and CDR2 is FQDESV (reference sequence). The CDR3, as DNA: TGTGCCAGCAGCTTACAGAGTCAGGCCTACGAGCAGTACTTC. Protein sequence: CASSLQSQAYEQYF.

The chain links TRBV28 to TRBJ1-5, with D maybe TRBD1 (5 bases). V was pared by 4 bases and J by 9 bases, with 16 bases between. Per the germline V gene, CDR1 is MDHEN and CDR2 is SYDVKM. The CDR3 totals 14 residues. CDR3: CASSWTGVARPQHF. In DNA, the CDR3 is TGTGCCAGCAGTTGGACGGGGGTGGCCCGGCCCCAGCATTTT.

The chain employs TRBV9 and TRBJ2-4; 11 bases are a match to TRBD1. The length of the CDR3 is 16 residues. Germline CDR1 reads SGDLS; CDR2 reads YYNGEE. J was trimmed by 2 bases and V by 0 bases; bases with no gene match: 1. This CDR3 reads CASSVVDRGPKNIQYF. The CDR3 nucleotides read TGTGCCAGCAGCGTAGTGGACAGGGGGCCCAAAAACATTCAGTACTTC.

The chain combines TRBV10-3 with TRBJ2-7; D may be TRBD1 or TRBD2 (5 bases each). Deletions cut 5 bases from V and 0 bases from J, with 8 bases between. The CDR3 sequence is 13 residues long. CDR1 ENHRY and CDR2 SYGVKD come from the germline V gene. The CDR3, as DNA: TGTGCCATCAGTCGGGACGTCTCCTACGAGCAGTACTTC. Protein: CAISRDVSYEQYF.